This T cell receptor beta chain stems from a study of identical twins. This clonotype was seen repeatedly, ten times or more. Only healthy Caucasians were enrolled as donors. Per germline, CDR1 SGHVS and CDR2 FQNEAQ. The CDR3 runs 18 residues. With 0 bases removed from V and 3 bases from J, the gap between germline ends came to 19 bases. MiXCR, run by TCRdb on the 5' RACE reads, gives a single entry per CDR3 protein. The sample records a few hundred thousand distinct CDR3 sequences, roughly 8.6% being singletons. This sample also appeared in a second study, on yellow fever vaccine responses in identical twins. That investigation notes: Twins' vaccine T cell responses were reported to seem partly convergent and partly personalized.

The rearrangement joins TRBV7-8 to TRBJ2-3; D may be TRBD2 (5 bases). This clonotype was obtained from a woman aged 18-29 years in good health. The sequenced sample was memory (CD45RO+) T cells sorted from blood. CDR3 loop: CASSLAGFGGVRTDTQYF. CDR3 nucleotides: TGTGCCAGCAGCTTAGCGGGTTTTGGAGGAGTTCGAACAGATACGCAGTATTTT.